The 14 T cell receptor beta chains in this list originate from one sample, sequenced in a study of T-cell memory formation after mild COVID-19. TCRdb fed the 5' RACE reads into MiXCR, producing one record per CDR3 protein. This table has almost 550,000 distinct CDR3 sequences, just over 20% appearing once. The specimen was PBMCs or a T cell subset sorted from them (not recorded which). These receptors came from an adult woman who had mild COVID-19 (a few samples of this study predate the infection). Cell type and time point are not known.

The genes are TRBV7-9 and TRBJ2-7, with 9 positions matching TRBD1. The J segment lost 9 bases and the V segment lost 4 bases, leaving 13 bases of the junction unmatched. Germline values: CDR1 SEHNR, CDR2 FQNEAQ (reference sequence). CDR3 size: 15 residues. The CDR3 DNA reads TGTGCCAGCAGCTCGCTGGGACAGGGCCCTTCGGGGCAGTACTTC. Translated, it gives CASSSLGQGPSGQYF.

This clonotype was recorded once. V and J are TRBV12-3 or TRBV12-4 and TRBJ1-2; D remains ambiguous. There are 15 residues in the CDR3. Trimming took 5 bases from V and 7 from J, leaving 20 bases between them. CDR3 in DNA: TGTGCCAGCAGTCCCCGTGACTGGCCCATCTCTGGCTACACCTTC. Amino acids: CASSPRDWPISGYTF.

V and J are TRBV29-1 and TRBJ2-7; D gene ambiguous. This CDR3 region has 11 residues. Germline V gives CDR1 SQVTM, CDR2 ANQGSEA. Trimming shortened V by 3 bases and J by 3 bases, and 6 bases separated the two germline ends. CDR3 nucleotide sequence: TGCAGCGTTGAGGGCAGCTACGAGCAGTACTTC. This translates into CSVEGSYEQYF.

The J gene is TRBJ2-2, the V gene TRBV12-3 or TRBV12-4; a possible D gene is TRBD2 (6 bases). V was clipped by 6 bases and J by 1 base, with 15 bases between them. This CDR3 is built from 16 residues. The CDR3 DNA reads as TGTGCCAGCAGCGTCCCGGGACTGAAGAACACCGGGGAGCTGTTTTTT. It encodes CASSVPGLKNTGELFF.

The chain employs TRBV11-2 and TRBJ1-4; D is perhaps TRBD1 (5 bases). V lost 0 bases and J 8 bases, leaving 13 bases between the germline ends. Germline V gene lookup returns CDR1 SGHAT and CDR2 FQNNGV. The CDR3 is 15 residues long. Written as DNA, the CDR3 is TGTGCCAGCAGCTTAGATCTCGGGGGATACGAAAAACTGTTTTTT. This translates into CASSLDLGGYEKLFF. Full variable domain (missing parts from reference TRBV11-2 and TRBJ1-4): EAGVAQSPRYKIIEKRQSVAFWCNPISGHATLYWYQQILGQGPKLLIQFQNNGVVDDSQLPKDRFSAERLKGVDSTLKIQPAKLEDSAVYLCASSLDLGGYEKLFFGSGTQLSVL.

The chain is built from TRBV11-2 and TRBJ1-1; TRBD1 agrees at 9 bases. Germline CDR1 SGHAT, CDR2 FQNNGV. The V gene end was trimmed by 5 bases and the J gene end by 4 bases; junction bases not matched to a gene: 5. The CDR3 is made up of 14 amino acids. Here the CDR3 reads CASSKGQGRTEAFF. CDR3 bases: TGTGCCAGCAGCAAAGGACAGGGGCGCACTGAAGCTTTCTTT.

At least ten counts were recorded for this clonotype. This rearrangement joins TRBV4-3 to TRBJ2-5; D possibly corresponds to TRBD2 (6 bases). V was shortened by 0 bases and J by 5 bases, with 16 bases between the two germline ends. Germline values: CDR1 LGHNA, CDR2 YSLEER. This CDR3 region has 16 residues. Here the CDR3 reads CASSQEGVGGFETQYF. The CDR3 DNA reads as TGCGCCAGCAGCCAAGAGGGGGTTGGGGGGTTCGAGACCCAGTACTTC.

This clonotype was seen more than once but under ten times. The chain is built from TRBV29-1 and TRBJ2-7, with TRBD2 matching 13 bases. V was pared by 7 bases and J by 3 bases, with 6 bases of the junction left unmatched. The CDR3 consists of 14 residues. Germline V gene data show CDR1 as SQVTM and CDR2 as ANQGSEA. CDR3 loop: CSAAWTSGSYEQYF. In DNA form, the CDR3 reads TGCAGCGCCGCCTGGACTAGCGGGAGCTACGAGCAGTACTTC.

The chain links TRBV24-1 to TRBJ1-5; a weak D match, TRBD1 (6 bases). The CDR3 is made up of 13 amino acids. The V gene's germline CDR1 is KGHDR and CDR2 SFDVKD. The V end was cut by 4 bases, the J end by 4 bases, with 7 bases between. CDR3 nucleotide sequence: TGTGCCACCAGTGAGACAGGAAATCAGCCCCAGCATTTT. It is translated as CATSETGNQPQHF.

The chain employs TRBV5-1 and TRBJ1-1; TRBD1 matches at 9 bases. Germline V gives CDR1 SGHRS, CDR2 YFSETQ. V lost 5 bases, J lost 4 bases, and 12 bases stayed unmatched. The CDR3 runs 16 residues. CDR3 region: CASRIGQGSPGTEAFF. DNA of the CDR3: TGCGCCAGCAGGATCGGACAGGGGAGCCCGGGCACTGAAGCTTTCTTT.

CDR3 protein: CASSLRTTYEQYF. As DNA, the CDR3 is TGTGCCAGCAGTTTGAGAACGACCTACGAGCAGTACTTC. The chain is built from TRBV12-3 or TRBV12-4 and TRBJ2-7; D is undetermined. V shed 3 bases and J shed 2 bases, with 8 bases lying between them. The CDR3 spans 13 residues.

The chain couples TRBV4-3 to TRBJ2-6, with TRBD1 as a possible D gene (6 bases). The CDR3 length is 16 residues. The V and J ends lost 4 bases and 0 bases respectively, with 10 bases between them. Per the germline V gene, CDR1 is LGHNA and CDR2 is YSLEER. Written as DNA, the CDR3 is TGCGCCAGCAGCCTGGACAGATCCTCTGGGGCCAACGTCCTGACTTTC. Its protein product is CASSLDRSSGANVLTF.

This chain uses TRBV27 with TRBJ2-1; possible D gene TRBD1, 6 bases. V shed 3 bases and J shed 5 bases, with 11 bases lying between them. CDR3 length: 14 amino acids. CDR1 and CDR2 (germline): MNHEY, SMNVEV (reference sequence). The CDR3 coding sequence is TGTGCCAGCAGTTTGGGCAGGGGCCACAATGAGCAGTTCTTC. Its translation is CASSLGRGHNEQFF.

This clonotype has a handful of counts. The V and J genes are TRBV3-1 and TRBJ1-1; no definite D call. V was cut by 4 bases and J by 1 base, with 7 bases left in between. The length of the CDR3 is 13 residues. The germline V gene has CDR1 LGHDT and CDR2 YNNKEL (reference sequence). The CDR3 protein is CASSPSANTEAFF. The CDR3 region has the DNA TGTGCCAGCAGCCCTTCGGCGAACACTGAAGCTTTCTTT.